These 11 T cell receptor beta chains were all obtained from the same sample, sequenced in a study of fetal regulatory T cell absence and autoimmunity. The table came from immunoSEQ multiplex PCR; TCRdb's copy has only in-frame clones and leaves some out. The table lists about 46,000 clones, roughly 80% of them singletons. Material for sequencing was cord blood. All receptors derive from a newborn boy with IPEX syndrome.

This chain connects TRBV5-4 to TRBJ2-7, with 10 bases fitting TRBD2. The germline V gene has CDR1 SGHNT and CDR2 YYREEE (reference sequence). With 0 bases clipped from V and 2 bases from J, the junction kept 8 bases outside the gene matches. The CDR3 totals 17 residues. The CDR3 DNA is TGTGCCAGCAGCTTGGCCCCTAGCGGGAGTGGGGCCTACGAGCAGTACTTC. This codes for CASSLAPSGSGAYEQYF.

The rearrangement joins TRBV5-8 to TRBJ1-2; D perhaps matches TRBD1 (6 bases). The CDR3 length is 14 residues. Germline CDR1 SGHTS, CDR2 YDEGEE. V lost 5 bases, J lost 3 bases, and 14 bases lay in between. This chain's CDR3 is CASRQRDIHYGYTF. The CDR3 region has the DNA TGTGCCAGCAGGCAAAGGGACATTCACTATGGCTACACCTTC.

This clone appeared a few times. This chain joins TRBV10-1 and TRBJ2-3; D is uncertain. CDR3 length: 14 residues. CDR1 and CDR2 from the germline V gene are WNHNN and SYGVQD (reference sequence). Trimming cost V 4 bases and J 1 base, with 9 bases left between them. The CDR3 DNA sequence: TGCGCCAGCAGTGGAAAGGACCGCACAGATACGCAGTATTTT. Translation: CASSGKDRTDTQYF.

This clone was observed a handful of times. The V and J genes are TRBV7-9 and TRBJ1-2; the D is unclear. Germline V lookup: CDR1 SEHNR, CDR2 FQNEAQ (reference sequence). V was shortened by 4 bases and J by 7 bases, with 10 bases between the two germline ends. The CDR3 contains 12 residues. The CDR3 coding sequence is TGTGCCAGCAGCTACCTAGGAAGTGGCTACACCTTC. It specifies CASSYLGSGYTF.

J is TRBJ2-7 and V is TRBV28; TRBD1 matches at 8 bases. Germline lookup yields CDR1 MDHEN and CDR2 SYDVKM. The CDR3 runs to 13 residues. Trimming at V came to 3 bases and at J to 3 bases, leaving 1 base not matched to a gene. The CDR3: CASSFGQGYEQYF. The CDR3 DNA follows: TGTGCCAGCAGTTTTGGACAGGGCTACGAGCAGTACTTC.

CDR3 protein: CASRIFLGGIYGYTF. DNA of the CDR3: TGTGCCAGCAGAATATTTCTCGGTGGTATCTATGGCTACACCTTC. This chain links TRBV27 with TRBJ1-2; D remains unclear. V was cut by 6 bases and J by 4 bases, with 18 bases left in between. The CDR3 consists of 15 residues. Germline V gene lookup returns CDR1 MNHEY and CDR2 SMNVEV (reference sequence).

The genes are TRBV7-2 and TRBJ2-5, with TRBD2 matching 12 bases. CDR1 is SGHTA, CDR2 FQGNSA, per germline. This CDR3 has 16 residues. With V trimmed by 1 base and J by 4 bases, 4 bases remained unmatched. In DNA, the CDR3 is TGTGCCAGCAGCTTAGAAAAACTAGCGGGGGGAGAGACCCAGTACTTC. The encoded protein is CASSLEKLAGGETQYF.

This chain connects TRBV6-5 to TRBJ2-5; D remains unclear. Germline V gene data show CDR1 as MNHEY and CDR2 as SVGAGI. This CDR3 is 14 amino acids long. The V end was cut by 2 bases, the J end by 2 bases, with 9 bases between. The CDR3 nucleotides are TGTGCCAGCAGTTACACCCGGACGCAAGAGACCCAGTACTTC. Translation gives CASSYTRTQETQYF.

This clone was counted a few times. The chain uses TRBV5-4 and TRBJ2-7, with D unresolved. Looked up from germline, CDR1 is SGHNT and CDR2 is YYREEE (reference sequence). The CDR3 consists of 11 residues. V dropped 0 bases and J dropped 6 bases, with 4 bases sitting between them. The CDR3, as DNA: TGTGCCAGCAGCTTGGGGGCCGAGCAGTACTTC. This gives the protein CASSLGAEQYF.

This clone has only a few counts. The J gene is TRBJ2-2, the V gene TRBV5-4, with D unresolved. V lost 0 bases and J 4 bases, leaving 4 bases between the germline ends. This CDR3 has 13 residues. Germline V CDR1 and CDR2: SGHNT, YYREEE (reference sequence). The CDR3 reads CASSLGGTGELFF. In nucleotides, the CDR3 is TGTGCCAGCAGCTTGGGGGGCACCGGGGAGCTGTTTTTT.

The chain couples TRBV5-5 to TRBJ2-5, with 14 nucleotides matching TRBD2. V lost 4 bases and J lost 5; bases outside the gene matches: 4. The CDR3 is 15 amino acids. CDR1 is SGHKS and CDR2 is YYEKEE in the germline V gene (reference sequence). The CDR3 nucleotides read TGTGCCAGCAGCGCGAGACTAGCGGGAGGGGAGACCCAGTACTTC. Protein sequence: CASSARLAGGETQYF.